The next 16 T cell receptor beta chains were all read from a single sample in a study of T-cell reconstitution after alpha-beta-depleted transplantation in children. Molecular barcoding with unique molecular identifiers was used for the TCRbeta library. TCRdb re-analysed the PCR reads in MiXCR, keeping a single row per CDR3 protein. The table shows a few hundred thousand distinct CDR3 sequences, with about a fifth occurring only once. The sequenced sample was PBMCs from the stem cell graft donor, obtained from the stem cell graft. These receptors originate from a human donor who donated a stem cell graft to a child with acute myeloid leukemia.

This clonotype was detected a few times. The J gene is TRBJ2-1, the V gene TRBV6-2 or TRBV6-3; D is uncertain. The V gene lost 5 bases and the J gene lost 8 bases, with 10 bases spanning the gap. The CDR3 totals 12 residues. Per germline, CDR1 MNHEY and CDR2 SVGEGT. The CDR3 region is CASSHTWHEQFF. In DNA form, the CDR3 reads TGTGCCAGCAGTCACACATGGCATGAGCAGTTCTTC.

V and J are TRBV7-3 and TRBJ2-2; 12 nucleotides line up with TRBD2. This CDR3 spans 15 amino acids. Germline V gene lookup returns CDR1 SGHTA and CDR2 FQGTGA. The trim removed 5 bases at V and 6 bases at J, leaving 4 bases unmatched. CDR3 sequence (DNA): TGTGCCAGCAGCATGGGACTAGCGGGTGCCGGGGAGCTGTTTTTT. It translates to CASSMGLAGAGELFF.

This clonotype appeared a few times. This rearrangement joins TRBV6-6 to TRBJ2-7; no firm D call. CDR1 is MNHNY and CDR2 is SVGAGI in the germline V gene (reference sequence). V was trimmed by 6 bases and J by 2 bases, leaving 11 bases between them. This CDR3 contains 13 residues. The CDR3 reads CASSPMGTYEQYF. CDR3 DNA sequence: TGTGCCAGCAGCCCAATGGGGACCTACGAGCAGTACTTC.

This clonotype came up many times. V usage is TRBV12-3 or TRBV12-4 and J usage is TRBJ1-1; D possibly corresponds to TRBD1 (6 bases). The CDR3 runs to 14 residues. Trimming took 5 bases from V and 4 from J, leaving 14 bases between them. The CDR3 loop is CASSQQGFVTEAFF. The CDR3 coding sequence is TGTGCCAGCAGTCAACAGGGATTTGTCACTGAAGCTTTCTTT.

There are a few counts of this clonotype. The rearrangement joins TRBV5-1 to TRBJ2-1; the match to TRBD2 covers 14 bases. The V gene end was trimmed by 4 bases and the J gene end by 7 bases; junction bases not matched to a gene: 4. The CDR3 is made up of 15 amino acids. CDR1 is SGHRS, CDR2 YFSETQ, per germline. DNA of the CDR3: TGCGCCAGCAGCGAGGGACTAGCGGGAGTAAATGAGCAGTTCTTC. Translated: CASSEGLAGVNEQFF.

The chain joins TRBV12-3 or TRBV12-4 to TRBJ2-7, with 7 bases identical to TRBD1. The CDR3 has 15 residues. The ends lost 6 bases at V and 6 bases at J; junction bases unmatched: 14. CDR3 in DNA: TGTGCCAGCAGCCCCCTGGACAGGCTCTTAGGCGAGCAGTACTTC. Its protein is CASSPLDRLLGEQYF.

The genes are TRBV7-9 and TRBJ2-3, with 7 bases that match TRBD1. The CDR3 runs 14 residues. Germline V gene lookup returns CDR1 SEHNR and CDR2 FQNEAQ (reference sequence). V gave up 5 bases and J gave up 4 bases; unmatched junction bases: 6. CDR3 DNA: TGTGCCAGCAGCACACGGGACAGCCCAGATACGCAGTATTTT. Residues: CASSTRDSPDTQYF.

This clonotype was counted between two and nine times. The CDR3 spells CASSLGGLSDSPLHF. In DNA form, the CDR3 reads TGTGCCAGCAGCTTAGGGGGTCTTTCCGATTCACCCCTCCACTTT. The chain carries TRBV7-8 and TRBJ1-6; D uncertain. This CDR3 comprises 15 residues. Germline V gives CDR1 SGHVS, CDR2 FQNEAQ. The ends were cut back, 1 base at V and 8 bases at J, with 12 bases in the middle.

The gene calls are TRBV7-9 and TRBJ2-7, with D unresolved. Trimming left V 5 bases short and J 0 bases short, with 11 bases between. In germline, CDR1 is SEHNR, CDR2 FQNEAQ (reference sequence). The CDR3 is 14 amino acids. Here the CDR3 DNA reads TGTGCCAGCAGCACGGACCGTAGCTCCTACGAGCAGTACTTC. Protein product: CASSTDRSSYEQYF. Drawing the rest from reference TRBV7-9 and TRBJ2-7, the complete variable domain is DTGVSQNPRHKITKRGQNVTFRCDPISEHNRLYWYRQTLGQGPEFLTYFQNEAQLEKSRLLSDRFSAERPKGSFSTLEIQRTEQGDSAMYLCASSTDRSSYEQYFGPGTRLTVT.

The chain is built from TRBV7-2 and TRBJ1-6, with D unresolved. This CDR3 region has 13 residues. With 4 bases removed from V and 7 bases from J, the gap between germline ends came to 8 bases. In germline, CDR1 is SGHTA, CDR2 FQGNSA. The CDR3, as DNA: TGTGCCAGCAGCTCCGTGGGGAATTCACCCCTCCACTTT. Protein: CASSSVGNSPLHF.

The V gene is TRBV3-1, the J gene TRBJ2-7; D gene uncertain. Germline lookup yields CDR1 LGHDT and CDR2 YNNKEL (reference sequence). The CDR3 contains 13 residues. Between the trimmed V and J ends, which lost 3 bases and 2 bases, there was a span of 8 bases. CDR3 in amino acids: CASSQAETYEQYF. The CDR3 DNA is TGTGCCAGCAGCCAGGCAGAGACCTACGAGCAGTACTTC.

This clonotype was seen more than once but under ten times. The chain employs TRBV12-3 or TRBV12-4 and TRBJ2-5, with a possible D match to TRBD1 (6 bases). The V end lost 4 bases, the J end lost 4 bases, and 10 bases lay between the germline ends. The CDR3 runs to 13 residues. CDR3 in DNA: TGTGCCAGCAGTTGGACAGAACGAGAGACCCAGTACTTC. This codes for CASSWTERETQYF.

The chain links TRBV27 to TRBJ2-7; possible D gene TRBD1, 6 bases. Per the germline V gene, CDR1 is MNHEY and CDR2 is SMNVEV (reference sequence). Trimming removed 4 bases from V and 2 bases from J, with 15 bases in between. The length of the CDR3 is 15 residues. CDR3 DNA sequence: TGTGCCAGCAGTTCCCGGGACACAAACCCCTACGAGCAGTACTTC. Its translation: CASSSRDTNPYEQYF.

The chain carries TRBV20-1 and TRBJ2-3; 8 positions agree with TRBD2. Germline CDR1 is DFQATT and CDR2 is SNEGSKA (reference sequence). J was trimmed by 6 bases and V by 5 bases; bases with no gene match: 13. The CDR3 loop spans 15 amino acids. CDR3 sequence (DNA): TGCAGTGCTTCAACTCCGGGACTAGGGAGGGATACGCAGTATTTT. This codes for CSASTPGLGRDTQYF.

This clonotype has only a few counts. This sequence joins TRBV7-2 and TRBJ2-1; TRBD1 aligns across 7 bases. Per germline, CDR1 SGHTA and CDR2 FQGNSA. CDR3 length: 15 amino acids. V trimming: 5 bases; J trimming: 10 bases; junction bases outside the gene matches: 14. CDR3 in DNA: TGTGCCAGCAGCCAAACAGGGGCAGGCAGAGAGGAGCAGTTCTTC. It is translated as CASSQTGAGREEQFF. Combining the CDR3 with reference TRBV7-2 and TRBJ2-1 gives the whole variable domain GAGVSQSPSNKVTEKGKDVELRCDPISGHTALYWYRQSLGQGLEFLIYFQGNSAPDKSGLPSDRFSAERTGGSVSTLTIQRTQQEDSAVYLCASSQTGAGREEQFFGPGTRLTVL.

V gene TRBV7-8 combines with J gene TRBJ2-7, with D maybe TRBD1 (6 bases). V was cut by 4 bases and J by 5 bases, with 15 bases left in between. CDR3 length: 14 residues. Germline-derived CDR1 and CDR2 are SGHVS and FQNEAQ. CDR3 DNA sequence: TGTGCCAGCAGCTGGAAAGGGGGTGCCCACGAGCAGTACTTC. Encoded protein: CASSWKGGAHEQYF. The variable domain in full, with the rest retrieved from reference TRBV7-8 and TRBJ2-7, is GAGVSQSPRYKVAKRGQDVALRCDPISGHVSLFWYQQALGQGPEFLTYFQNEAQLDKSGLPSDRFFAERPEGSVSTLKIQRTQQEDSAVYLCASSWKGGAHEQYFGPGTRLTVT.